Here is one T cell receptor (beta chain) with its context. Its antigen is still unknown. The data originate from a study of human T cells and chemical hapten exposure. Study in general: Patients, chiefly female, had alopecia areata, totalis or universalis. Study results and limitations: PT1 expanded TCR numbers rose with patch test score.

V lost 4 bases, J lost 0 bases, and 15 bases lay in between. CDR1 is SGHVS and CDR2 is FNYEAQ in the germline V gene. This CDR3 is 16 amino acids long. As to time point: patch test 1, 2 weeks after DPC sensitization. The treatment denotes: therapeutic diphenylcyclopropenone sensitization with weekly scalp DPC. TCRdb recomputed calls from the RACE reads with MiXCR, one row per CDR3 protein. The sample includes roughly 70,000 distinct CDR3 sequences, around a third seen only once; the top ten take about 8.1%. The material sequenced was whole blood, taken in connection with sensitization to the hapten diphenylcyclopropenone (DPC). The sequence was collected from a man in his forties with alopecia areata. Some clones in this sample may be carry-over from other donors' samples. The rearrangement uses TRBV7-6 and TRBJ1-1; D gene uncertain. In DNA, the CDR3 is TGTGCCAGCAGCTCCCCTAGGGTCGGGGTGAACACTGAAGCTTTCTTT. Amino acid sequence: CASSSPRVGVNTEAFF.